The 21 T cell receptor beta chains listed next were all sequenced from one sample in a study of T cell repertoires in cytomegalovirus infection. TCRdb reprocessed the reads via MiXCR and lists one record per CDR3 protein. This sample yields roughly 630,000 distinct CDR3 sequences, of which approximately 25% are seen a single time; 7% to 9% belongs to the top ten. The specimen sequenced was CD8+ T cells from PBMCs. These receptors came from a human donor in good health (CMV status not recorded). Some clones in this sample may be carry-over from other donors' samples.

About this clonotype: A much larger clone differs from this one at a single base, so this may be a read error. The chain combines TRBV7-4 with TRBJ2-1; D possibly matches TRBD1 or TRBD2 (5 bases each). The CDR3 extends over 15 amino acids. Germline V lookup: CDR1 SGHVT, CDR2 SQSDAQ. The CDR3 loop reads CASSLRDLLRDEQLF. CDR3 DNA sequence: TGTGCCAGCAGCTTAAGGGACCTACTGAGGGATGAGCAGTTGTTC.

The rearrangement joins TRBV20-1 to TRBJ2-7; tentative D call: TRBD1 (5 bases). CDR1 DFQATT and CDR2 SNEGSKA come from the germline V gene (reference sequence). This CDR3 has 14 amino acids. Trimming took off 0 bases at V and 3 bases at J, with 12 bases between the two ends. The CDR3 DNA follows: TGCAGTGCTAGAGAGAGACAGTACATCTACGAGCAGTACGTC. Translation gives CSARERQYIYEQYV.

The V gene is TRBV6-1, the J gene TRBJ1-5; D may be TRBD1 (6 bases). Trimming took 5 bases from V and 2 from J, leaving 13 bases between them. CDR3 size: 15 residues. Germline V gene sequence: CDR1 MNHNS, CDR2 SASEGT. CDR3 amino acids: CASSYTRGGNQPQHF. The CDR3 DNA reads TGTGCCAGCAGTTACACCAGGGGCGGCAATCAGCCCCAGCATTTT.

This clonotype appeared a few times. The chain joins TRBV27 to TRBJ2-1; D not certain. Between the trimmed V and J ends, which lost 1 base and 9 bases, there was a span of 10 bases. Germline V gene sequence: CDR1 MNHEY, CDR2 SMNVEV (reference sequence). The CDR3 covers 13 residues. DNA of the CDR3: TGTGCCAGCAGTTTATGGGGTCGGAGTGAGCAGTTCTTC. Translated, it gives CASSLWGRSEQFF.

This clonotype was counted at least ten times. The rearrangement joins TRBV28 to TRBJ1-6, with 8 positions matching TRBD1. Germline values: CDR1 MDHEN, CDR2 SYDVKM. J lost 9 bases, V lost 5 bases, and 6 bases had no gene match. CDR3 length: 14 amino acids. The CDR3, as DNA: TGTGCCAGCAGTCCCCCGGGACAGGTTTCACCCCTCCACTTT. This translates into CASSPPGQVSPLHF. The full variable domain, with the rest looked up from reference TRBV28 and TRBJ1-6, is DVKVTQSSRYLVKRTGEKVFLECVQDMDHENMFWYRQDPGLGLRLIYFSYDVKMKEKGDIPEGYSVSREKKERFSLILESASTNQTSMYLCASSPPGQVSPLHFGNGTRLTVT.

Ten or more counts support this clonotype. This chain uses TRBV7-9 with TRBJ2-1; TRBD2 aligns across 7 bases. The V gene's germline CDR1 is SEHNR and CDR2 FQNEAQ (reference sequence). V trimming: 4 bases; J trimming: 0 bases; junction bases outside the gene matches: 3. The CDR3 loop spans 15 amino acids. The CDR3 DNA sequence: TGTGCCAGCAGCTCAGCGGGGAGCTCCTACAATGAGCAGTTCTTC. Its protein product is CASSSAGSSYNEQFF.

This chain links TRBV14 with TRBJ2-7, with 8 bases matching TRBD1. The V and J ends lost 1 base and 6 bases, in that order; junction bases with no gene match: 5. CDR1 is SGHDN and CDR2 is FVKESK in the germline V gene. The CDR3 length is 14 residues. The CDR3 is CASSQARGRFEQYF. CDR3 nucleotides: TGTGCCAGCAGCCAAGCCAGGGGGCGGTTCGAGCAGTACTTC.

The chain combines TRBV20-1 with TRBJ1-5, with D unresolved. This CDR3 contains 15 residues. V shed 0 bases and J shed 6 bases, with 15 bases lying between them. Germline-derived CDR1 and CDR2 are DFQATT and SNEGSKA (reference sequence). The CDR3 reads CSARDIRTAVQPQHF. CDR3 DNA: TGCAGTGCTAGAGATATTAGAACAGCGGTTCAGCCCCAGCATTTT.

The chain is built from TRBV19 and TRBJ1-1; a possible D gene is TRBD1 (6 bases). CDR3 size: 15 residues. With 5 bases removed from V and 6 bases from J, the gap between germline ends came to 19 bases. The germline V gene encodes CDR1 LNHDA and CDR2 SQIVND (reference sequence). CDR3 region: CASSPWDRGGSEAFF. Written as DNA, the CDR3 is TGTGCCAGTAGTCCTTGGGACCGAGGGGGGTCTGAAGCTTTCTTT. Based on the CDR3 plus reference TRBV19 and TRBJ1-1, the full variable domain is DGGITQSPKYLFRKEGQNVTLSCEQNLNHDAMYWYRQDPGQGLRLIYYSQIVNDFQKGDIAEGYSVSREKKESFPLTVTSAQKNPTAFYLCASSPWDRGGSEAFFGQGTRLTVV.

This clonotype has only a few counts. This chain links TRBV19 with TRBJ2-1; 7 bases map to TRBD1. Germline V lookup: CDR1 LNHDA, CDR2 SQIVND (reference sequence). Losses at the gene ends were 5 bases for V and 7 bases for J; bases not matched to a gene: 5. The CDR3 has 13 residues. The CDR3 is CASSGTVLNEQFF. CDR3 sequence (DNA): TGTGCCAGTAGTGGGACAGTGTTGAATGAGCAGTTCTTC. Using reference TRBV19 and TRBJ2-1 for the parts outside the CDR3, the full variable domain is DGGITQSPKYLFRKEGQNVTLSCEQNLNHDAMYWYRQDPGQGLRLIYYSQIVNDFQKGDIAEGYSVSREKKESFPLTVTSAQKNPTAFYLCASSGTVLNEQFFGPGTRLTVL.

There are a few counts of this clonotype. V is TRBV7-4 and J is TRBJ1-5; 7 bases fit TRBD1. V gave up 4 bases and J gave up 2 bases; unmatched junction bases: 5. Germline CDR1 reads SGHVT; CDR2 reads SQSDAQ. CDR3 length equals 15 residues. The CDR3 DNA follows: TGTGCCAGCAGCTGCCGGGACAGTGGCAATCAGCCCCAGCATTTT. Encoded protein: CASSCRDSGNQPQHF.

V usage is TRBV4-1 and J usage is TRBJ2-5; TRBD1 matches 10 bases. This CDR3 contains 15 residues. Trimming took 3 bases from V and 4 from J; bases not matched to a gene: 5. The germline V gene encodes CDR1 MGHRA and CDR2 YSYEKL. The CDR3 loop is CASSQGQGRSETQYF. As DNA, the CDR3 is TGCGCCAGCAGCCAGGGACAGGGGCGTTCAGAGACCCAGTACTTC.

The V call is TRBV12-5, the J call TRBJ1-1; 8 bases line up with TRBD1. Trimming at V came to 3 bases and at J to 4 bases, leaving 7 bases not matched to a gene. The CDR3 sequence is 15 residues long. The germline V gene has CDR1 LGHNT and CDR2 FRNRAP. The CDR3 is CASGFGTGRATEAFF. The CDR3 bases are TGTGCTAGTGGTTTCGGGACAGGTCGGGCCACTGAAGCTTTCTTT.

Turning to this clonotype: A read error is possible here, since a much larger clone lies one base away. The chain is built from TRBV7-6 and TRBJ2-1; D unresolved. Germline V CDR1 and CDR2: SGHVS, FNYEAQ. This CDR3 contains 12 residues. This CDR3 reads CVSSYRWDEQFF. Here the CDR3 DNA reads TGTGTCAGCAGCTATCGGTGGGATGAGCAGTTCTTC. The complete variable domain, with remaining parts taken from reference TRBV7-6 and TRBJ2-1, reads GAGVSQSPRYKVTKRGQDVALRCDPISGHVSLYWYRQALGQGPEFLTYFNYEAQQDKSGLPNDRFSAERPEGSISTLTIQRTEQRDSAMYRCVSSYRWDEQFFGPGTRLTVL.

This clonotype was found a few times. The chain uses TRBV7-9 and TRBJ2-1; TRBD1 is a possible D gene (6 bases). V lost 0 bases and J lost 9, with 18 bases in between. Germline V gives CDR1 SEHNR, CDR2 FQNEAQ (reference sequence). The CDR3 spans 16 residues. CDR3 in DNA: TGTGCCAGCAGCTTAGCGATTAGACAGGCTGGCGGTGAGCAGTTCTTC. It specifies CASSLAIRQAGGEQFF.

This clonotype came up many times. DNA for the CDR3: TGCGCCAGCAGCCAAGAAGGGCAAGTTAAAGGTTTCTTT. It translates to CASSQEGQVKGFF. The rearrangement uses TRBV4-1 and TRBJ1-1; D remains unclear. Germline CDR1 is MGHRA and CDR2 is YSYEKL. With 0 bases removed from V and 13 bases from J, the gap between germline ends came to 15 bases. CDR3 length equals 13 residues.

The chain carries TRBV6-2 or TRBV6-3 and TRBJ1-5, with unresolved D. CDR1 is MNHEY and CDR2 is SVGEGT in the germline V gene. V gave up 6 bases and J gave up 2 bases, with 14 bases separating them. This CDR3 region has 15 residues. This CDR3 reads CASREEVTRNQPQHF. The DNA for the CDR3 is TGTGCCAGCAGAGAGGAGGTGACCCGCAATCAGCCCCAGCATTTT.

The rearrangement joins TRBV19 to TRBJ2-1; 10 positions agree with TRBD1. J gave up 6 bases and V 11 bases, and 7 bases lay outside the gene matches. CDR1 and CDR2 (germline): LNHDA, SQIVND (reference sequence). The length of the CDR3 is 13 residues. CDR3 nucleotides: TGTGCCGTCGGGACAGGGGCTATCAATGAGCAGTTCTTC. It codes for CAVGTGAINEQFF. Filled out from reference TRBV19 and TRBJ2-1, the complete variable domain reads DGGITQSPKYLFRKEGQNVTLSCEQNLNHDAMYWYRQDPGQGLRLIYYSQIVNDFQKGDIAEGYSVSREKKESFPLTVTSAQKNPTAFYLCAVGTGAINEQFFGPGTRLTVL.

This clonotype was detected only once. The CDR3 loop is CASSPLMGGAYNEQFF. As DNA, the CDR3 is TGTGCCAGCTCACCTTTGATGGGGGGCGCCTACAATGAGCAGTTCTTC. V usage is TRBV18 and J usage is TRBJ2-1; the D call may be TRBD1 or TRBD2 (6 bases each). Germline V gives CDR1 KGHSH, CDR2 LQKENI. There are 16 residues in the CDR3. V was pared by 3 bases and J by 2 bases, with 14 bases between. The whole variable domain, filled in from reference TRBV18 and TRBJ2-1, reads NAGVMQNPRHLVRRRGQEARLRCSPMKGHSHVYWYRQLPEEGLKFMVYLQKENIIDESGMPKERFSAEFPKEGPSILRIQQVVRGDSAAYFCASSPLMGGAYNEQFFGPGTRLTVL.

Worth noting for this clonotype: Compared with germline, one end of the junction differs, possibly owing to a read error. The chain links TRBV6-2 or TRBV6-3 to TRBJ1-2, with a weak D call TRBD1 (5 bases). The germline CDR1 and CDR2 sequences are MNHEY and SVGEGT. The CDR3 runs 12 residues. CDR3 nucleotides: TGTGCCAGCAACCTACTTGGGGACGCTTTCCTCTTC. Translating it yields CASNLLGDAFLF.

V usage is TRBV6-2 or TRBV6-3 and J usage is TRBJ1-2, with a weak D call TRBD1 (5 bases). Trimming shortened V by 2 bases and J by 6 bases, and 10 bases separated the two germline ends. Germline values: CDR1 MNHEY, CDR2 SVGEGT. The CDR3 has 13 residues. CDR3 DNA sequence: TGTGCCAGCAGTTACCTCCAGACAGATGGCTACACCTTC. Protein: CASSYLQTDGYTF.